This TCR beta chain was retrieved from a study of memory CD4+ T cells and cytomegalovirus serostatus. Germline CDR1 and CDR2: SGHKS and YYEKEE (reference sequence). The length of the CDR3 is 16 residues. The ends lost 2 bases at V and 4 bases at J; junction bases unmatched: 9. The sort gate was single viable CD3+CD4+CD8-CD45RO+ cells for memory CD4+ T cells. Clones were read by immunoSEQ multiplex PCR, and TCRdb kept only the in-frame ones, dropping some. The data show some 66,000 clones, around 76% seen once. This rearrangement joins TRBV5-5 to TRBJ2-7, with TRBD1 matching 10 bases. The specimen sequenced was memory CD4+ T cells from blood. This TCR was recovered from an adult in good health and CMV-seropositive. The CDR3 DNA is TGTGCCAGCAGCTTTACCCCGCGGGACAGGGGATACGAGCAGTACTTC. Translating gives CASSFTPRDRGYEQYF.